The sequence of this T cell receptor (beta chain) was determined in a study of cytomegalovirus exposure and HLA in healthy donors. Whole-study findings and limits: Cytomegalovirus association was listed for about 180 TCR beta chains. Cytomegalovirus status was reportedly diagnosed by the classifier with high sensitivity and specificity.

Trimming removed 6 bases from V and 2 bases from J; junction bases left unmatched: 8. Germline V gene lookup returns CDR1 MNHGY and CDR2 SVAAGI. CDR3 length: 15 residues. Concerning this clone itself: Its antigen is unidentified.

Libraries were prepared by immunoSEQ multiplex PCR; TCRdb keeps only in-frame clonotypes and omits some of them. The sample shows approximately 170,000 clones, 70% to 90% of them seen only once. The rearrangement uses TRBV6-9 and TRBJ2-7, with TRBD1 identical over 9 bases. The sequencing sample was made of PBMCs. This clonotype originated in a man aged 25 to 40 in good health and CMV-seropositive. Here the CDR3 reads CASRFYRTGAYEQYF. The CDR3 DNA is TGTGCCAGCAGGTTTTATCGGACAGGGGCCTACGAGCAGTACTTC.